This T cell receptor beta chain was found in a study of human thymus T cells. This clone was recorded once. The antigen is not known. Thymic tissue was derived from resections collected during corrective heart surgery. Produced via immunoSEQ multiplex PCR; TCRdb's table is partial and in-frame only. The table records more than 70,000 clones, about 96% of them present only once. Overall study results and limits: Thymic repertoires overlap heavily among unrelated individuals, related research has reported.

This CDR3 region has 16 residues. Germline CDR1 reads SGHRS; CDR2 reads YFSETQ. V shed 4 bases, J shed 1 base, and the junction held 5 bases outside the gene matches. The rearrangement joins TRBV5-1 to TRBJ2-3; 11 bases are shared with TRBD2. Material for sequencing was thymus tissue. The receptor was isolated from a boy younger than two with a congenital heart defect but otherwise immunologically healthy. The CDR3 region has the DNA TGCGCCAGCAGCCCGGGACTAGCGGCCCGCACAGATACGCAGTATTTT. Translation: CASSPGLAARTDTQYF.